This T cell receptor (beta chain) was identified in a study of HIV-infected patients and healthy controls. All unsorted peripheral T cells were captured because whole blood was used without fractionation. Peripheral blood, roughly 2.5 ml, was drawn for RNA extraction. This clonotype was observed at least ten times. The antigen remains unidentified. Alpha and beta constant-region primers primed reverse transcription of about 500 ng RNA. Each of the alpha and beta chains got its own library through chain-specific third strand synthesis with indices. TCRdb independently ran MiXCR on the 5' RACE reads; one entry per CDR3 protein. This sample yields fewer than 11,000 distinct CDR3 sequences, of which roughly 4.8% are seen a single time; 14% to 15% belongs to the top ten. Study-wide findings and caveats: HIV-infected patients shared fewer CDR3 sequences between individuals than healthy controls. Eight alpha and eight beta V genes differed significantly in mean usage between HIV-infected patients and controls.

The specimen was blood, collected before antiretroviral therapy. This sequence originates from an adult with HIV infection.

CDR3 in DNA: TGTGCCAGTAGTATAGTGACTAGCGGGAGCGGTGAGCAGTTCTTC. Amino acids: CASSIVTSGSGEQFF. This sequence joins TRBV19 and TRBJ2-1; 12 bases agree with TRBD2. The CDR3 totals 15 residues. Germline values: CDR1 LNHDA, CDR2 SQIVND (reference sequence). The trim removed 1 base at V and 9 bases at J, leaving 4 bases unmatched.